This TCR beta chain was sequenced for a study of blood T cell repertoires in COVID-19. Across the study: Sites in the United States, Italy and Spain provided acute and convalescent COVID-19 samples. From T cells, B-cell-depleted T cells, or PBMCs came the material, which was cDNA or gDNA.

As originally analysed: Estimation of nucleated cell counts was performed using reference gene primer amplification. Profiled with immunoSEQ multiplex PCR; TCRdb holds only in-frame clones, not every one. The V and J calls and clone size are taken from that table; D and trimming were inferred from the DNA. The data show about 260,000 clones, with about 90% seen just once and over 1.2% held by the top ten. The CDR3 runs 14 residues. Germline CDR1 SGDLS, CDR2 YYNGEE. V shed 6 bases and J shed 5 bases, with 16 bases lying between them. The genes are TRBV9 and TRBJ2-3, with a weak D call TRBD2 (5 bases). The source material was peripheral blood. This receptor was obtained from a woman aged 40-49 years who had recovered from COVID-19. The CDR3 DNA follows: TGTGCCAGCACCTTAGAAGCGGAACGAGATACGCAGTATTTT. This encodes CASTLEAERDTQYF.